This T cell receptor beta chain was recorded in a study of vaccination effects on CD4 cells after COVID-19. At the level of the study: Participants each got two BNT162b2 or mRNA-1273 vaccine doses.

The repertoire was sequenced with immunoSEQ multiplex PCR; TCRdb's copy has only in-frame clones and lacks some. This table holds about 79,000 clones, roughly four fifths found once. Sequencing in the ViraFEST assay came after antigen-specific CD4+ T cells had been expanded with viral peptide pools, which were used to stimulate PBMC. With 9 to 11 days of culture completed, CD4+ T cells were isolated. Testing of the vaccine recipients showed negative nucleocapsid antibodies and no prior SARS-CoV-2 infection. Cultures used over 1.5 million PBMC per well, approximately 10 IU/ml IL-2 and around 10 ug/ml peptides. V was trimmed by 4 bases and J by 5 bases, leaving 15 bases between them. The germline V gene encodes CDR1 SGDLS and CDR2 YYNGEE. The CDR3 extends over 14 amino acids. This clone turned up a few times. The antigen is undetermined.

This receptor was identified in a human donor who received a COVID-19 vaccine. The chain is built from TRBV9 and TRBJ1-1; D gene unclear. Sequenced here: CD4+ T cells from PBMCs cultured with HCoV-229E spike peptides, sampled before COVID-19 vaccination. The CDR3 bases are TGTGCCAGCAGCCCCGATTCATTCCTAACTGAAGCTTTCTTT. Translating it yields CASSPDSFLTEAFF. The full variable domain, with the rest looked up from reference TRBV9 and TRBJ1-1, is DSGVTQTPKHLITATGQRVTLRCSPRSGDLSVYWYQQSLDQGLQFLIQYYNGEERAKGNILERFSAQQFPDLHSELNLSSLELGDSALYFCASSPDSFLTEAFFGQGTRLTVV.